This paragraph covers one TCR beta chain sequence. Its specificity is not known. Here the CDR3 omits its conserved ending phenylalanine or tryptophan, so a read error is the likely source. V dropped 5 bases and J dropped 0 bases, with 12 bases sitting between them. This CDR3 contains 15 residues. The authors incorporated unique molecular identifiers into the TCR beta cDNA libraries. TCRdb passed the PCR reads through MiXCR, listing each CDR3 protein once. The sample includes about 540,000 distinct CDR3 sequences, roughly 34% of them seen just once. The data are from a study of post-analysis software for immune sequencing data. Across the study: Progressive-relapsing, secondary progressive and relapsing-remitting multiple sclerosis were among the disease courses included.

Notes on the study in general: Batch-mates among the samples co-clustered strongly by F measure. With TRBV5-6, TRBV5-1 and TRBV20-1 included, about 5 TRBV segments were more frequent in patients than in controls. Comparison with controls showed significantly lower normalized Chao1 diversity in multiple sclerosis patients.

The receptor's source is a girl under 18 with multiple sclerosis. The chain uses TRBV12-3 or TRBV12-4 and TRBJ2-3; a weak D match, TRBD1 (6 bases). Sequencing was carried out using blood. The CDR3 DNA sequence: TGTGCCAGCAGTCCCGGGACACCAAGCACAGATACGCAGTATTCT. Translating gives CASSPGTPSTDTQYS.